These 9 T cell receptor beta chains were all obtained from the same sample, sequenced in a study of Ad26.COV2.S vaccination and SARS-CoV-2 variants. Here immunoSEQ multiplex PCR was the method, and the copy in TCRdb shows in-frame clones only, minus some. The profile covers 440,000 or so clones, with about nine tenths appearing a single time and around 4.2% taken by the ten largest. This sample's treatment: about 20 received Ad26.COV2.S at low or high dose, single or two shots; roughly five received placebo; per-sample allocation not given. Material that was analyzed had been drawn on day 63 after the first vaccine or placebo injection. Sequenced here: peripheral blood, sampled in a trial of Ad26.COV2.S vaccine versus placebo. The receptors stem from a person between 18 and 59 years old who received the Ad26.COV2.S COVID-19 vaccine or a placebo.

This clone was counted a single time. V and J are TRBV7-9 and TRBJ2-2; TRBD2 aligns across 9 bases. Germline lookup yields CDR1 SEHNR and CDR2 FQNEAQ (reference sequence). The trim removed 6 bases at V and 1 base at J, leaving 0 bases unmatched. The CDR3 runs 14 residues. In DNA, the CDR3 is TGTGCCAGCAGACTAGCGGGGAACACCGGGGAGCTGTTTTTT. This sequence encodes CASRLAGNTGELFF.

The V gene is TRBV4-3, the J gene TRBJ2-3; no reliable D call. This CDR3 is built from 16 residues. Looked up from germline, CDR1 is LGHNA and CDR2 is YSLEER. V was cut by 2 bases and J by 4 bases, with 16 bases left in between. CDR3 region: CASSQLVSVVADTQYF. In DNA, the CDR3 is TGCGCCAGCAGCCAATTGGTCAGTGTTGTAGCAGATACGCAGTATTTT.

The J gene is TRBJ2-2, the V gene TRBV6-1; D is ambiguous. Germline V gene lookup returns CDR1 MNHNS and CDR2 SASEGT. Trimming stripped 2 bases from V and 8 bases from J, with 9 bases between. This CDR3 has 13 amino acids. The CDR3 here is CASSENGVGELFF. The CDR3 DNA follows: TGTGCCAGCAGTGAAAATGGGGTAGGGGAGCTGTTTTTT.

In the case of this clone: A read error may explain this, as a much larger clone is one base away. The same CDR3 can be traced to other DNA sequences in this sample. This chain connects TRBV5-1 to TRBJ1-1; D remains ambiguous. V lost 0 bases, J lost 1 base, and 4 bases lay in between. Germline CDR1 SGHRS, CDR2 YFSETQ. This CDR3 comprises 13 residues. CDR3 bases: TGCGCCAGCAGCTTGGGAGGGAACACTGAAGCTTTCTTT. Protein sequence: CASSLGGNTEAFF.

The rearrangement uses TRBV27 and TRBJ1-2, with D possibly TRBD1 on 6 matching bases. With 3 bases removed from V and 8 bases from J, the gap between germline ends came to 19 bases. The germline V gene has CDR1 MNHEY and CDR2 SMNVEV (reference sequence). The CDR3 is 15 residues long. The CDR3 reads CASSLVAGARSGYTF. CDR3 in DNA: TGTGCCAGCAGTTTGGTCGCGGGGGCTCGTTCCGGCTACACCTTC.

The J gene is TRBJ2-1, the V gene TRBV6-5; 9 bases map to TRBD2. The germline V gene encodes CDR1 MNHEY and CDR2 SVGAGI. The CDR3 runs 15 residues. Trimming took 4 bases from V and 5 from J; bases not matched to a gene: 6. CDR3 coding DNA: TGTGCCAGCAGTTCGCGGGGACTAGCAGACAATGAGCAGTTCTTC. It is translated as CASSSRGLADNEQFF.

This chain uses TRBV5-1 with TRBJ2-7; the D gene could be TRBD1 or TRBD2 (5 bases each). This CDR3 region has 14 residues. The V and J ends lost 0 bases and 3 bases respectively, with 10 bases between them. Germline V gene lookup returns CDR1 SGHRS and CDR2 YFSETQ. The CDR3 protein is CASSLGDGIYEQYF. As DNA, the CDR3 is TGCGCCAGCAGCTTGGGGGACGGGATCTACGAGCAGTACTTC.

The chain combines TRBV9 with TRBJ2-1; 10 bases are shared with TRBD2. Per the germline V gene, CDR1 is SGDLS and CDR2 is YYNGEE. This CDR3 comprises 16 residues. Trimming took 5 bases from V and 7 from J; bases not matched to a gene: 12. CDR3 nucleotides: TGTGCCAGCAGTACCTTAGCGGGAGGCTTTCCGAATGAGCAGTTCTTC. Protein: CASSTLAGGFPNEQFF.

The chain joins TRBV5-1 to TRBJ2-3; D is ambiguous. Germline CDR1 and CDR2: SGHRS and YFSETQ. V gave up 1 base and J gave up 2 bases, with 8 bases separating them. The CDR3 covers 14 residues. CDR3 in amino acids: CASSLRVNTDTQYF. CDR3 DNA sequence: TGCGCCAGCAGCTTGAGGGTCAACACAGATACGCAGTATTTT.